The 31 T cell receptor beta chains given below trace back to one sample, sequenced in a study of blood T cell repertoires in COVID-19. The method was immunoSEQ multiplex PCR; TCRdb's version includes in-frame clones alone and lacks a portion of them. The repertoire has some 49,000 clones, 85% to 95% of them found once; the top ten carry approximately 1%. The specimen was peripheral blood. Source of these receptors: a man aged 55 to 69 with COVID-19, enrolled during active disease.

This sequence joins TRBV10-3 and TRBJ1-1, with 10 bases that match TRBD1. There are 15 residues in the CDR3. Germline V lookup: CDR1 ENHRY, CDR2 SYGVKD. Unmatched junction bases numbered 4, after V lost 4 bases and J lost 2 bases. This CDR3 is CAISGATGGNTEAFF. The CDR3 coding sequence is TGTGCCATCAGTGGCGCGACAGGGGGCAACACTGAAGCTTTCTTT.

The rearrangement joins TRBV3-1 (or the pseudogene TRBV3-2) to TRBJ1-2; D gene uncertain. Germline CDR1 LGHDT, CDR2 YNNKEL (reference sequence). The V end lost 1 base, the J end lost 2 bases, and 5 bases lay between the germline ends. The CDR3 has 13 residues. CDR3 in amino acids: CASSQALNYGYTF. The CDR3 region has the DNA TGTGCCAGCAGCCAAGCGTTGAACTATGGCTACACCTTC.

The chain carries TRBV5-1 and TRBJ2-2, with D hard to call. The CDR3 contains 14 residues. The V gene lost 1 base and the J gene lost 0 bases, with 4 bases spanning the gap. Per the germline V gene, CDR1 is SGHRS and CDR2 is YFSETQ. The CDR3 reads CASSLPANTGELFF. The CDR3, as DNA: TGCGCCAGCAGCTTGCCAGCGAACACCGGGGAGCTGTTTTTT. Filled out from reference TRBV5-1 and TRBJ2-2, the complete variable domain reads KAGVTQTPRYLIKTRGQQVTLSCSPISGHRSVSWYQQTPGQGLQFLFEYFSETQRNKGNFPGRFSGRQFSNSRSEMNVSTLELGDSALYLCASSLPANTGELFFGEGSRLTVL.

The chain combines TRBV18 with TRBJ2-1; D unclear. V lost 4 bases and J 9 bases, leaving 13 bases between the germline ends. The CDR3 totals 13 residues. Germline assignment: CDR1 KGHSH and CDR2 LQKENI. The CDR3 bases are TGTGCCAGCTCACTCGATAACGCAGGTGAGCAGTTCTTC. It encodes CASSLDNAGEQFF.

This sequence joins TRBV5-1 and TRBJ1-1; TRBD1 agrees at 9 bases. The CDR3 runs 15 residues. CDR1 is SGHRS and CDR2 is YFSETQ in the germline V gene. Trimming took 4 bases from V and 5 from J; bases not matched to a gene: 9. The CDR3 loop is CASSPSETGGTEAFF. The CDR3 DNA sequence: TGCGCCAGCAGCCCGTCTGAGACAGGGGGGACTGAAGCTTTCTTT.

The chain employs TRBV24-1 and TRBJ2-7, with D unclear. CDR1 and CDR2 (germline): KGHDR, SFDVKD. The CDR3 is 15 residues long. V lost 9 bases, J lost 2 bases, and 19 bases lay in between. The CDR3 protein is CATDEGAKDAYEQYF. In nucleotides, the CDR3 is TGTGCCACCGATGAAGGAGCGAAAGATGCCTACGAGCAGTACTTC.

The chain recombines TRBV6-5 with TRBJ1-2; tentative D call: TRBD1 (5 bases). The CDR3 is 13 amino acids. Germline CDR1 reads MNHEY; CDR2 reads SVGAGI. Trimming took off 8 bases at V and 3 bases at J, with 13 bases between the two ends. CDR3 in DNA: TGTGCCAGCGGCACCAGGGACTACTATGGCTACACCTTC. Its translation is CASGTRDYYGYTF.

The chain carries TRBV4-1 and TRBJ2-6; 11 positions agree with TRBD1. V lost 2 bases to trimming and J lost 2 bases; unmatched junction nucleotides: 2. CDR1 and CDR2 (germline): MGHRA, YSYEKL. This CDR3 has 17 amino acids. Written as DNA, the CDR3 is TGCGCCAGCAGCCAACCGGGACAGGGGGCTGGGGCCAACGTCCTGACTTTC. It codes for CASSQPGQGAGANVLTF.

This clone was detected once. The V and J genes are TRBV7-2 and TRBJ2-2, with TRBD1 as a possible D gene (6 bases). CDR1 is SGHTA and CDR2 is FQGNSA in the germline V gene. The CDR3 sequence is 12 residues long. Deletions cut 5 bases from V and 7 bases from J, with 8 bases between. This CDR3 is CASSPDSGELFF. CDR3 nucleotide sequence: TGTGCCAGCAGCCCGGACAGCGGGGAGCTGTTTTTT.

The chain is built from TRBV12-5 and TRBJ2-7; TRBD2 agrees at 13 bases. CDR1 LGHNT and CDR2 FRNRAP come from the germline V gene. The junction had 10 bases not matched to a gene; V was cut back by 1 base and J by 7 bases. The CDR3 has 17 amino acids. The CDR3 reads CASGLAGLAGEPGEQYF. CDR3 bases: TGTGCTAGTGGTTTGGCCGGACTAGCGGGGGAACCGGGTGAGCAGTACTTC.

This clone was detected only once. The chain couples TRBV21-1 to TRBJ2-7; the DNA was not used to check the table's D call, TRBD1. TRBV21-1 is a listed pseudogene. The CDR3 runs to 16 residues. The CDR3 loop is CASSKVRLRGGYEQYF. The CDR3, as DNA: TGTGCCAGCAGCAAAGTAAGACTAAGAGGGGGCTACGAGCAGTATTTC.

The chain has TRBV3-1 (or the pseudogene TRBV3-2) and TRBJ1-2; possibly TRBD1 for D (5 bases). The V end lost 4 bases, the J end lost 5 bases, and 17 bases lay between the germline ends. Germline V CDR1 and CDR2: LGHDT, YNNKEL (reference sequence). The CDR3 sequence is 15 residues long. DNA of the CDR3: TGTGCCAGCAGCCCCCGGGGGGGAGGGCTTTATGGCTACACCTTC. Its protein is CASSPRGGGLYGYTF.

J is TRBJ2-5 and V is TRBV9, with TRBD2 identical over 9 bases. The germline V gene has CDR1 SGDLS and CDR2 YYNGEE. This CDR3 contains 15 residues. V was pared by 3 bases and J by 5 bases, with 8 bases of the junction left unmatched. The CDR3 sequence is CASSASSGVKETQYF. CDR3 DNA sequence: TGTGCCAGCAGCGCCTCTAGCGGGGTGAAGGAGACCCAGTACTTC.

V usage is TRBV5-1 and J usage is TRBJ2-1, with D tentatively TRBD1 (5 bases). V dropped 5 bases and J dropped 4 bases, with 16 bases sitting between them. Per germline, CDR1 SGHRS and CDR2 YFSETQ. The CDR3 extends over 15 amino acids. CDR3 coding DNA: TGCGCCAGCAGATACGACAGTAAGAGGTACAATGAGCAGTTCTTC. The encoded protein is CASRYDSKRYNEQFF.

This chain joins TRBV5-6 and TRBJ2-7, with no clear D. Per germline, CDR1 SGHDT and CDR2 YYEEEE. CDR3 length: 12 amino acids. Deletions cut 4 bases from V and 3 bases from J, with 8 bases between. CDR3 protein: CASSLLNYEQYF. The CDR3 DNA follows: TGTGCCAGCAGCCTACTTAACTACGAGCAGTACTTC.

The chain has TRBV7-8 and TRBJ2-7, with D unresolved. With 5 bases removed from V and 2 bases from J, the gap between germline ends came to 13 bases. CDR1 is SGHVS, CDR2 FQNEAQ, per germline. The CDR3 is 14 residues long. The CDR3 DNA follows: TGTGCCAGCAGCCTCCACGGGTCCACCTACGAGCAGTACTTC. Residues: CASSLHGSTYEQYF. The entire variable domain, with the rest obtained from reference TRBV7-8 and TRBJ2-7, is as follows: GAGVSQSPRYKVAKRGQDVALRCDPISGHVSLFWYQQALGQGPEFLTYFQNEAQLDKSGLPSDRFFAERPEGSVSTLKIQRTQQEDSAVYLCASSLHGSTYEQYFGPGTRLTVT.

The chain uses TRBV14 and TRBJ2-7, with 9 bases that match TRBD1. Per the germline V gene, CDR1 is SGHDN and CDR2 is FVKESK. With V trimmed by 4 bases and J by 0 bases, 4 bases remained unmatched. The CDR3 runs to 15 residues. The CDR3 reads CASSPDRGFSYEQYF. CDR3 coding DNA: TGTGCCAGCAGCCCGGACAGGGGCTTCTCCTACGAGCAGTACTTC.

The V call is TRBV6-5, the J call TRBJ2-2; D is possibly TRBD2 (7 bases). This CDR3 is built from 16 residues. Germline CDR1 and CDR2: MNHEY and SVGAGI. Between the trimmed V and J ends, which lost 0 bases and 1 base, there was a span of 9 bases. The CDR3, as DNA: TGTGCCAGCAGTTACTCGGGGGGGCGGAACACCGGGGAGCTGTTTTTT. Translation: CASSYSGGRNTGELFF.

The chain links TRBV2 to TRBJ1-5; 7 nucleotides match TRBD1. Per the germline V gene, CDR1 is SNHLY and CDR2 is FYNNEI. The V segment lost 5 bases and the J segment 0 bases; nucleotides outside the gene matches: 4. This CDR3 is built from 15 residues. In nucleotides, the CDR3 is TGTGCCAGCAGTTCCGGGACAGATAGCAATCAGCCCCAGCATTTT. Translation: CASSSGTDSNQPQHF.

The chain recombines TRBV7-2 with TRBJ2-7; 9 positions match TRBD2. J gave up 3 bases and V 1 base, and 4 bases lay outside the gene matches. CDR3 length equals 15 residues. Germline V gene data show CDR1 as SGHTA and CDR2 as FQGNSA. CDR3 sequence reads: CASSLGTSGYYEQYF. The CDR3 DNA follows: TGTGCCAGCAGCTTAGGTACTAGCGGGTACTACGAGCAGTACTTC.

This chain joins TRBV4-1 and TRBJ2-7; D gene uncertain. V lost 0 bases and J 2 bases, leaving 8 bases between the germline ends. Germline lookup yields CDR1 MGHRA and CDR2 YSYEKL. The CDR3 contains 14 residues. CDR3 coding DNA: TGCGCCAGCAGCCAAGAGAGGCGCGCCTACGAGCAGTACTTC. It encodes CASSQERRAYEQYF.

The rearrangement uses TRBV6-5 and TRBJ2-3; 7 positions agree with TRBD2. Looked up from germline, CDR1 is MNHEY and CDR2 is SVGAGI. Trimming took 6 bases from V and 4 from J; bases not matched to a gene: 7. This CDR3 is built from 14 residues. The CDR3 reads CASSPPGRADTQYF. Written as DNA, the CDR3 is TGTGCCAGCAGCCCCCCAGGGAGGGCAGATACGCAGTATTTT.

This sequence joins TRBV4-2 and TRBJ2-1; a weak D match, TRBD1 (8 bases). This CDR3 is built from 16 residues. V gave up 4 bases and J gave up 5 bases, with 18 bases separating them. Looked up from germline, CDR1 is LGHNA and CDR2 is YNFKEQ. CDR3 residues: CASSLQGGSMDNEQFF. The CDR3 nucleotides read TGTGCCAGCAGCCTACAGGGGGGGAGCATGGACAATGAGCAGTTCTTC.

This chain links TRBV4-3 with TRBJ1-3; unclear D gene. In germline, CDR1 is LGHNA, CDR2 YSLEER. This CDR3 contains 15 residues. Deletions cut 1 base from V and 6 bases from J, with 13 bases between. CDR3 DNA: TGCGCCAGCAGCCAAGTAAACGGGATATTAAACACCATATATTTT. Translation gives CASSQVNGILNTIYF.

The rearrangement uses TRBV19 and TRBJ2-3; TRBD2 matches 13 bases. J was trimmed by 4 bases and V by 1 base; bases with no gene match: 5. This CDR3 comprises 17 residues. Germline V CDR1 and CDR2: LNHDA, SQIVND (reference sequence). Written as DNA, the CDR3 is TGTGCCAGTAGTATAGCTCCACTAGCGGGGGGGCCAGATACGCAGTATTTT. Its translation is CASSIAPLAGGPDTQYF. Full variable domain (remainder filled in from reference TRBV19 and TRBJ2-3): DGGITQSPKYLFRKEGQNVTLSCEQNLNHDAMYWYRQDPGQGLRLIYYSQIVNDFQKGDIAEGYSVSREKKESFPLTVTSAQKNPTAFYLCASSIAPLAGGPDTQYFGPGTRLTVL.

The chain combines TRBV27 with TRBJ1-5, with 11 positions matching TRBD1. This CDR3 comprises 19 residues. With 5 bases clipped from V and 2 bases from J, the junction kept 14 bases outside the gene matches. In germline, CDR1 is MNHEY, CDR2 SMNVEV (reference sequence). CDR3: CASSPRTGGYHIRNQPQHF. DNA of the CDR3: TGTGCCAGCAGTCCCCGGACAGGGGGCTATCATATACGCAATCAGCCCCAGCATTTT.

The gene calls are TRBV3-1 (or the pseudogene TRBV3-2) and TRBJ2-1; D perhaps matches TRBD1 (6 bases). V was cut by 0 bases and J by 12 bases, with 9 bases left in between. The germline V gene encodes CDR1 LGHDT and CDR2 YNNKEL (reference sequence). The CDR3 runs to 12 residues. The chain's CDR3 is CASSQEPTGQFF. The CDR3 DNA reads TGTGCCAGCAGCCAAGAACCGACAGGGCAGTTCTTC.

In this sample, this clone turned up once. This chain connects TRBV9 to TRBJ1-6, with 8 nucleotides matching TRBD1. This CDR3 has 15 residues. Trimming took 3 bases from V and 9 from J; bases not matched to a gene: 8. Germline V gene data show CDR1 as SGDLS and CDR2 as YYNGEE. The CDR3 reads CASSAPQGAGSPLHF. The CDR3 nucleotides read TGTGCCAGCAGCGCTCCCCAGGGGGCCGGTTCACCCCTCCACTTT.

This chain links TRBV23-1 with TRBJ1-1, with 9 bases that match TRBD1. TRBV23-1 is an ORF, with its function uncertain. J gave up 6 bases and V 4 bases, and 12 bases lay outside the gene matches. The CDR3 spans 16 residues. CDR3 in amino acids: CASSLRDRETMSEAFF. Here the CDR3 DNA reads TGCGCCAGCAGTCTGAGGGACAGGGAAACAATGTCTGAAGCTTTCTTT.

The chain has TRBV7-3 and TRBJ1-2; 8 bases are a match to TRBD1. The germline V gene has CDR1 SGHTA and CDR2 FQGTGA. The CDR3 sequence is 17 residues long. Germline trimming cut 2 bases from V and 9 bases from J; bases unmatched to any gene: 17. CDR3 nucleotides: TGTGCCAGCAGCTTACTGCTCAGGGGGCTGCTGTTTGTCCGCTACACCTTC. Its protein product is CASSLLLRGLLFVRYTF.

This chain joins TRBV5-6 and TRBJ2-7, with D tentatively TRBD2 (6 bases). The V end was cut by 0 bases, the J end by 0 bases, with 7 bases between. Germline V gene data show CDR1 as SGHDT and CDR2 as YYEEEE. The CDR3 covers 14 residues. Written as DNA, the CDR3 is TGTGCCAGCAGCTTGGCGCGGGGCTCCTACGAGCAGTACTTC. It specifies CASSLARGSYEQYF.